Here is one TCR beta chain with its context. V was trimmed by 2 bases and J by 4 bases, leaving 18 bases between them. Germline V gene data show CDR1 as SGHNT and CDR2 as YYREEE (reference sequence). This CDR3 region has 16 residues. cDNA specific to TCR beta was made from roughly 500 ng of total RNA, with a constant-region primer employed for priming. Slightly modified ARM-PCR, run as three nested multiplex PCR rounds, produced the TCR beta libraries. TRBV1-TRBV30 forward primers and a C-beta reverse primer were used in the first two PCR rounds, which each ran for ten to eleven cycles. One entry per CDR3 protein results from TCRdb running MiXCR on the multiplex PCR reads. The sample has roughly 80,000 distinct CDR3 sequences, roughly 72% seen once. Total RNA and DNA came together from around 20-30 mg of bulk tissue without cell sorting. This sample stems from a study of tumor-infiltrating lymphocytes in primary liver carcinoma.

The sequenced material came from tumor-adjacent normal liver tissue. The receptor comes from a man in his forties with primary liver carcinoma and hepatitis B virus infection. The chain carries TRBV5-4 and TRBJ2-5; D is possibly TRBD1 (6 bases). For the CDR3, the DNA is TGTGCCAGCAGCTTAGGGGGTACAGGTATTCGAGAGACCCAGTACTTC. This translates into CASSLGGTGIRETQYF.